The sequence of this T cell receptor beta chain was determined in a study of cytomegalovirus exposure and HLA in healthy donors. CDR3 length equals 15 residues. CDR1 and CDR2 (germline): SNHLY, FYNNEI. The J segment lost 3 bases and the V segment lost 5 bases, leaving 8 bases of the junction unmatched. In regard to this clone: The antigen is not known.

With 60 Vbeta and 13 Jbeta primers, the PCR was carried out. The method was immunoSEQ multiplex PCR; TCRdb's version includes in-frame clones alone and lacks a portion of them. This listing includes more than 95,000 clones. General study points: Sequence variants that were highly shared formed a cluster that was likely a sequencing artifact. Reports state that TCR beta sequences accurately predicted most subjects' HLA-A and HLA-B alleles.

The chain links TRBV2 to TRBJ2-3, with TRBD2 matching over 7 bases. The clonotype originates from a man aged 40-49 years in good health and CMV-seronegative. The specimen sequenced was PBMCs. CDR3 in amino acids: CASSTTRGGTDTQYF. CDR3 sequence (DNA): TGTGCCAGCAGTACCACGAGGGGAGGGACAGATACGCAGTATTTT.